Each of the 30 T cell receptor beta chains below was sequenced from the same sample in a study of T cells after yellow fever vaccination. TCRdb passed the 5' RACE reads through MiXCR, listing each CDR3 protein once. The sample gives 20,000 to 25,000 distinct CDR3 sequences, 4% to 6% of which show up once; 15% to 25% is in the top ten. Specimen: PBMCs, either bulk or a sorted T-cell subset (CD4+, CD8+, memory, or dextramer-sorted; not recorded which), collected around 45 days after the first yellow fever vaccination. These receptor sequences come from a young man who received the YFV17D yellow fever vaccine.

This clonotype was seen a few times. The chain links TRBV2 to TRBJ1-2, with 8 bases matching TRBD1. Germline assignment: CDR1 SNHLY and CDR2 FYNNEI. The CDR3 runs 12 residues. Trimming at V came to 2 bases and at J to 8 bases, leaving 1 base not matched to a gene. For the CDR3, the DNA is TGTGCCAGCAGTGAACAGGGGGCCGGCTACACCTTC. It translates to CASSEQGAGYTF.

This clonotype was counted ten times or more. The CDR3 is CASSPGGAGGYTF. The CDR3 DNA is TGTGCCAGCTCACCAGGGGGGGCTGGTGGCTACACCTTC. The genes are TRBV18 and TRBJ1-2, with D possibly TRBD1 on 6 matching bases. This CDR3 is built from 13 residues. CDR1 and CDR2 (germline): KGHSH, LQKENI. Deletions cut 2 bases from V and 7 bases from J, with 11 bases between.

There are many counts of this clonotype. The V and J genes are TRBV5-4 and TRBJ2-1; 8 nucleotides align to TRBD2. Germline V lookup: CDR1 SGHNT, CDR2 YYREEE (reference sequence). There are 14 residues in the CDR3. Trimming removed 3 bases from V and 5 bases from J; junction bases left unmatched: 4. The CDR3: CASSWVAGNNEQFF. Written as DNA, the CDR3 is TGTGCCAGCAGCTGGGTAGCGGGGAACAATGAGCAGTTCTTC.

This clonotype was seen at least ten times. The chain recombines TRBV7-9 with TRBJ2-3; the D gene is possibly TRBD1 (5 bases). Trimming took 4 bases from V and 1 from J, leaving 15 bases between them. Germline assignment: CDR1 SEHNR and CDR2 FQNEAQ (reference sequence). The CDR3 covers 16 residues. CDR3 region: CASSSDGREGTDTQYF. The CDR3 DNA reads as TGTGCCAGCAGCTCCGATGGCAGGGAAGGCACAGATACGCAGTATTTT. The full variable domain, in which reference TRBV7-9 and TRBJ2-3 provide the parts outside the CDR3, is DTGVSQNPRHKITKRGQNVTFRCDPISEHNRLYWYRQTLGQGPEFLTYFQNEAQLEKSRLLSDRFSAERPKGSFSTLEIQRTEQGDSAMYLCASSSDGREGTDTQYFGPGTRLTVL.

The V call is TRBV24-1, the J call TRBJ2-6, with no clear D. CDR3 length: 12 amino acids. Germline assignment: CDR1 KGHDR and CDR2 SFDVKD. Trimming cost V 9 bases and J 1 base, with 3 bases left between them. CDR3 nucleotide sequence: TGTGCCACCTCATCTGGGGCCAACGTCCTGACTTTC. As protein: CATSSGANVLTF.

This chain connects TRBV5-6 to TRBJ1-6; D not resolved. The length of the CDR3 is 15 residues. The germline CDR1 and CDR2 sequences are SGHDT and YYEEEE. V lost 0 bases to trimming and J lost 3 bases, with 7 bases between them. The CDR3 reads CASSLDGYYNSPLHF. The CDR3 nucleotides read TGTGCCAGCAGCTTGGACGGATACTATAATTCACCCCTCCACTTT.

This clonotype was picked up many times. DNA for the CDR3: TGTGCCAGCCGGGACAGCGATCCTGGCTACACCTTC. Translation gives CASRDSDPGYTF. The V gene is TRBV12-3 or TRBV12-4, the J gene TRBJ1-2; 7 nucleotides agree with TRBD1. This CDR3 region has 12 residues. The J segment lost 7 bases and the V segment lost 8 bases, leaving 7 bases of the junction unmatched.

The CDR3 DNA reads TGTGCCGGGAACAGGGGGAACACTGAAGCTTTCTTT. Amino acids: CAGNRGNTEAFF. The J gene is TRBJ1-1, the V gene TRBV30; TRBD1 matches 7 bases. The V gene's germline CDR1 is GTSNPN and CDR2 SVGIG (reference sequence). After removal of 8 bases from V and 1 base from J, the junction contained 4 bases not matched to a gene. There are 12 residues in the CDR3. Combining the CDR3 with reference TRBV30 and TRBJ1-1 gives the whole variable domain SQTIHQWPATLVQPVGSPLSLECTVEGTSNPNLYWYRQAAGRGLQLLFYSVGIGQISSEVPQNLSASRPQDRQFILSSKKLLLSDSGFYLCAGNRGNTEAFFGQGTRLTVV.

This clonotype was recorded many times. V is TRBV7-2 and J is TRBJ2-3; 8 nucleotides line up with TRBD1. CDR1 and CDR2 (germline): SGHTA, FQGNSA. The CDR3 length is 12 residues. V lost 5 bases, J lost 10 bases, and 5 bases stayed unmatched. Here the CDR3 reads CASSPGQGSQYF. CDR3 DNA: TGTGCCAGCAGCCCAGGACAGGGTTCGCAGTATTTT.

This clonotype was seen ten or more times. The genes are TRBV11-2 and TRBJ2-5; 9 bases are shared with TRBD2. The CDR3 extends over 14 amino acids. With V trimmed by 5 bases and J by 3 bases, 4 bases remained unmatched. Germline lookup yields CDR1 SGHAT and CDR2 FQNNGV. The CDR3 reads CASSPTSGKETQYF. In DNA form, the CDR3 reads TGTGCCAGCAGCCCGACTAGCGGTAAAGAGACCCAGTACTTC.

This clonotype was seen repeatedly, ten times or more. The chain employs TRBV7-9 and TRBJ2-1; D call uncertain. CDR3 length: 13 amino acids. Germline V gene sequence: CDR1 SEHNR, CDR2 FQNEAQ (reference sequence). V was shortened by 6 bases and J by 7 bases, with 13 bases between the two germline ends. The DNA for the CDR3 is TGTGCCAGCAGACCGACCGGTTCAAATGAGCAGTTCTTC. It codes for CASRPTGSNEQFF.

This clonotype was observed at least ten times. V gene TRBV6-2 or TRBV6-3 combines with J gene TRBJ2-7, with 8 positions matching TRBD2. Germline V gives CDR1 MNHEY, CDR2 SVGEGT. Unmatched junction bases numbered 7, after V lost 5 bases and J lost 1 base. This CDR3 is built from 15 residues. The chain's CDR3 is CASSPGLAVSYEQYF. CDR3 bases: TGTGCCAGCAGTCCCGGACTAGCAGTTTCCTACGAGCAGTACTTC.

This clonotype showed up many times. V usage is TRBV4-1 and J usage is TRBJ1-5, with no clear D. CDR3 length: 16 amino acids. The germline V and J ends were trimmed by 1 base and 2 bases, with 12 bases remaining between them. The V gene's germline CDR1 is MGHRA and CDR2 YSYEKL. The CDR3 here is CASSQGGRPGNQPQHF. The CDR3 coding sequence is TGCGCCAGCAGCCAAGGAGGTAGACCGGGCAATCAGCCCCAGCATTTT.

At least ten counts were recorded for this clonotype. This chain links TRBV9 with TRBJ2-1, with TRBD2 matching 9 bases. Germline V gene data show CDR1 as SGDLS and CDR2 as YYNGEE. The length of the CDR3 is 15 residues. The trim removed 1 base at V and 6 bases at J, leaving 5 bases unmatched. The CDR3 nucleotides are TGTGCCAGCAGCGTAACGGCGGGGGGGTTCAATGAGCAGTTCTTC. Residues: CASSVTAGGFNEQFF. Full variable domain (rest looked up from reference TRBV9 and TRBJ2-1): DSGVTQTPKHLITATGQRVTLRCSPRSGDLSVYWYQQSLDQGLQFLIQYYNGEERAKGNILERFSAQQFPDLHSELNLSSLELGDSALYFCASSVTAGGFNEQFFGPGTRLTVL.

In its sample, this clonotype was seen many times. The chain employs TRBV4-3 and TRBJ2-1; 10 bases map to TRBD2. The CDR3 has 17 residues. The germline V gene has CDR1 LGHNA and CDR2 YSLEER. V was clipped by 3 bases and J by 10 bases; unmatched bases: 15. The CDR3 is CASSQGVSSGGAEEQFF. As DNA, the CDR3 is TGCGCCAGCAGCCAGGGGGTGTCGAGCGGGGGGGCTGAAGAGCAGTTCTTC.

This clonotype was found a few times. J is TRBJ1-2 and V is TRBV6-1, with D uncertain. Trimming removed 5 bases at V and 1 base at J, with 11 bases between. There are 14 residues in the CDR3. The germline gives CDR1 MNHNS, CDR2 SASEGT. The CDR3 here is CASSPSRRNYGYTF. CDR3 in DNA: TGTGCCAGCAGTCCGTCCCGACGTAACTATGGCTACACCTTC.

This clonotype came up many times. The chain recombines TRBV7-3 with TRBJ1-1; tentative D call: TRBD1 (5 bases). Germline-derived CDR1 and CDR2 are SGHTA and FQGTGA. Trimming removed 2 bases at V and 1 base at J, with 8 bases between. The CDR3 totals 14 residues. CDR3 amino acids: CASSLGGKNTEAFF. In nucleotides, the CDR3 is TGTGCCAGCAGCTTAGGGGGGAAGAACACTGAAGCTTTCTTT.

This chain joins TRBV7-3 and TRBJ2-2, with D unresolved. CDR3 length equals 15 residues. The germline V gene encodes CDR1 SGHTA and CDR2 FQGTGA. With 2 bases removed from V and 6 bases from J, the gap between germline ends came to 13 bases. CDR3 in DNA: TGTGCCAGCAGCTTATCGGCCATACCCTCCGGGGAGCTGTTTTTT. This codes for CASSLSAIPSGELFF. Together with reference TRBV7-3 and TRBJ2-2, the CDR3 gives the full variable domain: GAGVSQTPSNKVTEKGKYVELRCDPISGHTALYWYRQSLGQGPEFLIYFQGTGAADDSGLPNDRFFAVRPEGSVSTLKIQRTERGDSAVYLCASSLSAIPSGELFFGEGSRLTVL.

This clonotype was seen at least ten times. The CDR3 region is CASSEELDTQYF. The DNA for the CDR3 is TGTGCCAGCAGTGAGGAGCTGGATACGCAGTATTTT. The V and J genes are TRBV2 and TRBJ2-3; D is uncertain. The germline gives CDR1 SNHLY, CDR2 FYNNEI. The CDR3 sequence is 12 residues long. Trimming shortened V by 3 bases and J by 6 bases, and 7 bases separated the two germline ends.

This clonotype was seen at least ten times. The chain is built from TRBV11-2 and TRBJ2-5, with D possibly being TRBD2 (6 bases). The germline CDR1 and CDR2 sequences are SGHAT and FQNNGV. This CDR3 has 15 amino acids. The V end lost 5 bases, the J end lost 1 base, and 14 bases lay between the germline ends. For the CDR3, the DNA is TGTGCCAGCAGCCCCCCCGCCGGGGGCCAAGAGACCCAGTACTTC. It is translated as CASSPPAGGQETQYF.

This clonotype has a count of ten or more. The chain has TRBV4-2 and TRBJ1-2; possible D gene TRBD1, 5 bases. The V gene lost 1 base and the J gene lost 0 bases, with 9 bases spanning the gap. This CDR3 comprises 15 residues. Per the germline V gene, CDR1 is LGHNA and CDR2 is YNFKEQ. The CDR3 spells CASSQGAGSNYGYTF. The CDR3 DNA reads TGTGCCAGCAGCCAAGGGGCAGGGTCTAACTATGGCTACACCTTC.

This clonotype was observed many times. The CDR3 DNA sequence: TGTGCCAGCAGCTTTAGGGACAACACAGATACGCAGTATTTT. Protein product: CASSFRDNTDTQYF. The chain uses TRBV7-6 and TRBJ2-3, with D possibly being TRBD1 (6 bases). The CDR3 runs to 14 residues. Per the germline V gene, CDR1 is SGHVS and CDR2 is FNYEAQ. V was shortened by 3 bases and J by 2 bases, with 9 bases between the two germline ends.

This clonotype was seen repeatedly, ten times or more. The V and J genes are TRBV10-3 and TRBJ2-7; D is unresolved. This CDR3 has 13 amino acids. The V gene lost 6 bases and the J gene lost 2 bases, with 11 bases spanning the gap. Per the germline V gene, CDR1 is ENHRY and CDR2 is SYGVKD. The CDR3 loop is CAIRGTGPYEQYF. The CDR3 region has the DNA TGTGCCATCAGGGGAACTGGCCCCTACGAGCAGTACTTC.

This clonotype appeared many times. The rearrangement joins TRBV7-2 to TRBJ1-5; unclear D gene. The germline V gene has CDR1 SGHTA and CDR2 FQGNSA. The CDR3 contains 13 residues. V lost 5 bases and J 5 bases, leaving 10 bases between the germline ends. This chain's CDR3 is CASSTGRDQPQHF. As DNA, the CDR3 is TGTGCCAGCAGCACCGGACGGGATCAGCCCCAGCATTTT.

This clonotype was counted at least ten times. The J gene is TRBJ2-4, the V gene TRBV4-2; 8 nucleotides line up with TRBD2. The germline V gene encodes CDR1 LGHNA and CDR2 YNFKEQ. This CDR3 region has 16 residues. Losses at the gene ends were 6 bases for V and 1 base for J; bases not matched to a gene: 8. In DNA form, the CDR3 reads TGTGCCAGCAGAGGCTTGGGCGGGAGGGCCAAAAACATTCAGTACTTC. It yields the protein CASRGLGGRAKNIQYF.

This clonotype was observed many times. This chain links TRBV12-3 or TRBV12-4 with TRBJ1-5, with D maybe TRBD1 (6 bases). The CDR3 runs 13 residues. Trimming left V 1 base short and J 7 bases short, with 8 bases between. This CDR3 is CASSLGRGQPQHF. The CDR3 coding sequence is TGTGCCAGCAGTTTAGGGAGGGGGCAGCCCCAGCATTTT.

This clonotype was recorded many times. The chain is built from TRBV7-2 and TRBJ2-5, with D perhaps matching TRBD2 (6 bases). CDR1 SGHTA and CDR2 FQGNSA come from the germline V gene. Trimming removed 1 base from V and 6 bases from J, with 12 bases in between. The CDR3 runs 14 residues. The CDR3 nucleotides are TGTGCCAGCAGCTTAGGCCTAGCGATGCAGACCCAGTACTTC. Translated: CASSLGLAMQTQYF. Variable domain in full (rest from reference TRBV7-2 and TRBJ2-5): GAGVSQSPSNKVTEKGKDVELRCDPISGHTALYWYRQSLGQGLEFLIYFQGNSAPDKSGLPSDRFSAERTGGSVSTLTIQRTQQEDSAVYLCASSLGLAMQTQYFGPGTRLLVL.

The chain joins TRBV10-3 to TRBJ1-1; TRBD1 is a possible D gene (6 bases). This CDR3 has 13 amino acids. CDR1 is ENHRY, CDR2 SYGVKD, per germline. V lost 1 base to trimming and J lost 4 bases, with 7 bases between them. The CDR3 spells CAISEYRATEAFF. DNA of the CDR3: TGTGCCATCAGTGAGTACAGGGCCACTGAAGCTTTCTTT.

This clonotype has a count of ten or more. The chain recombines TRBV7-2 with TRBJ1-6; D uncertain. The germline V gene has CDR1 SGHTA and CDR2 FQGNSA. This CDR3 spans 11 amino acids. Trimming pared 1 base from V and 8 bases from J, leaving 0 bases between. CDR3 nucleotides: TGTGCCAGCAGCTTAGATTCACCCCTCCACTTT. Residues: CASSLDSPLHF.

This clonotype appeared many times. The chain employs TRBV7-6 and TRBJ2-2; TRBD1 or TRBD2 may be the D gene (6 bases each). The CDR3 has 13 residues. CDR1 is SGHVS, CDR2 FNYEAQ, per germline. V was pared by 8 bases and J by 6 bases, with 13 bases between. The CDR3, as DNA: TGTGCCAGCGGGGGGCAAAACTCCGGGGAGCTGTTTTTT. This encodes CASGGQNSGELFF.